The present entry profiles one T cell receptor (beta chain) with its context. These data are taken from a study of early stage breast cancer tumors. Each sample had two DNA replicates, about 0.47 ug blood or around 1.5 ug tissue. Here immunoSEQ multiplex PCR was the method, and the copy in TCRdb shows in-frame clones only, minus some. The table records around 78,000 clones, around 85% of them present only once. Germline V CDR1 and CDR2: SGHVS, FQNEAQ. Trimming cost V 1 base and J 3 bases, with 12 bases left between them. The CDR3 sequence is 15 residues long. The chain carries TRBV7-8 and TRBJ1-1; D unclear. This clonotype was obtained from a person in their 60s with breast cancer. Material for sequencing was blood. CDR3 in amino acids: CASSLGKAEHTEAFF. CDR3 nucleotide sequence: TGTGCCAGCAGCTTAGGGAAGGCGGAGCACACTGAAGCTTTCTTT.